Reported below is one T cell receptor beta chain. Its antigen is currently unknown. A much larger clonotype is one base distant, so this may be a read error. This CDR3 contains 14 residues. Via MiXCR, TCRdb re-called the reads, giving one row per CDR3 protein. The table shows some 120,000 distinct CDR3 sequences, with around 9.1% occurring only once. The sample is drawn from a study of T cell repertoires in cytomegalovirus infection. The study, taken as a whole, reports: CMV-specific TCR beta clonotypes restricted by HLA-C dominated the ex vivo response.

Sequences were obtained from PBMCs, sequenced either directly or after in vitro stimulation (not recorded which). This TCR was sampled from a human donor in good health (CMV status not recorded). Some clones in this sample may be carry-over from other donors' samples. This sequence joins TRBV12-3 or TRBV12-4 and TRBJ1-2; D is perhaps TRBD1 (5 bases). In DNA form, the CDR3 reads TGTACCAGCAGTCCCCCTGACGGGGGGACGGGCTACACCTTC. It encodes CTSSPPDGGTGYTF.